The present entry profiles one TCR beta chain with its context. V was clipped by 6 bases and J by 4 bases; unmatched bases: 9. CDR1 SGDLS and CDR2 YYNGEE come from the germline V gene. This CDR3 contains 15 residues. The entry originates in a study of blood T cell repertoires in COVID-19. About the study: The study drew acute and convalescent COVID-19 samples from the United States, Italy and Spain. Nucleic acid was either cDNA or gDNA, and it came from T cells, B-cell-depleted T cells, or PBMCs.

Authors' analysis steps: Amplification from reference gene primers served as the basis for estimated nucleated cell counts. Libraries were prepared by immunoSEQ multiplex PCR; TCRdb keeps only in-frame clonotypes and omits some of them. The V and J calls and clone size come from that table; D and trimming were worked out from the DNA. Found here are tens of thousands of clones, approximately 82% of them singletons; the top ten hold about a sixth. The V and J genes are TRBV9 and TRBJ2-2; 7 nucleotides match TRBD2. The TCR originated in a woman aged 60-70 years with acute or convalescent COVID-19. Sample: peripheral blood. The CDR3 spells CASTLGGGPTGELFF. The CDR3 bases are TGTGCCAGCACCCTGGGGGGGGGTCCCACCGGGGAGCTGTTTTTT.